This entry features one T cell receptor beta chain sequence. The antigen it binds to is not known. No base qualities exist here, and no much larger clone lies one base off it. The label giving this sample's time point can be read as: cells obtained before transplantation from donor or recipient. CD3+CD4+ and CD3+CD8+ populations were FACS-sorted from unstimulated pre-transplant donor and recipient cells taken from spleen or lymph nodes. The library was prepared using the immunoSEQ multiplex PCR assay. For most patients, genomic DNA was isolated using the Qiagen DNeasy Blood and Tissue Kit and was shipped frozen to Adaptive Biotechnologies for TCR sequencing. Adaptive Biotechnologies carried out high-throughput TCR-beta CDR3 sequencing of genomic DNA for most patients. As for how the authors treated the data: TCR sequencing data for more than 15 patients were retrieved from Adaptive's ImmunoSEQ software; a few other patients were processed with MiXCR and VDJtools. To correct CD4 versus CD8 sorting errors, any sequence found in both subsets at a frequency ratio below 5:1 was removed. Because the origin of CDR3 nucleotide sequences shared between donor and recipient could not be assigned, those sequences were removed. Alloreactive clones required at least 2-fold expansion over unstimulated cells and minimum CFSE-low frequency of 0.002% (template counts) or 0.001% (read counts). A clone was considered mappable if detected in the sequenced pre-transplant spleen, lymph node, or MLR CFSE-low populations of the donor or recipient. Cumulative frequency of alloreactive clones was calculated as a percentage of all sequences weighted by copy number. TCRdb's version of the immuneACCESS table is confined to in-frame rearrangements and falls short of the full clone set. An unresolved V gene accounts for under half of the shortfall where checked; the remainder is of unknown origin. V and J calls and clone size are those listed in that table; D and trimming were worked out from the DNA. This sample lists approximately 68,000 clones; 90% were detected once. The top ten hold about 4.2% of the sample.

This record belongs to a study of graft-versus-host responses after intestinal transplantation (dated by TCRdb to the early 2020s). Context from the whole study: Multivisceral, liver-intestinal, or isolated intestinal transplants were received by the recipients. Of the roughly 23 intestinal transplant recipients enrolled in the cohort, one of whom was a retransplant, 3 patients without pretransplant specimens were excluded. Every recipient was given anti-thymocyte globulin induction, followed by around three years of maintenance tacrolimus and steroids. Rather than going through the commercial service, samples from three later patients were sequenced in-house on an Illumina MiSeq and processed with MiXCR. After intestinal transplantation, graft-versus-host and host-versus-graft alloreactive T cell clones in the graft, circulation and bone marrow were tracked using bulk TCR-beta CDR3 sequencing. To identify alloreactive clones, pre-transplant mixed lymphocyte reaction products were sequenced and compared with unstimulated pre-transplant donor and recipient T cells. A peak of at least 4% donor T cells among recipient peripheral blood mononuclear cells was the definition used for donor T cell macrochimerism.

CDR1 and CDR2 are drawn from the germline V gene: MDHEN, SYDVKM. There are 14 amino acids in the CDR3, from cysteine to phenylalanine inclusive. Here the CDR3 DNA is all that survives: 42 bases in frame from base 1. Relative to germline, V is missing 6 bases and J is missing 3 bases, with 4 bases of the junction outside any gene match. The full study reports these points: The conclusions were limited by the relatively low number and heterogeneity of the intestinal transplant patients. Early after transplant, peak levels of circulating GvH clones were found to be associated with declines in HvG clones. GvH clones were detected in recipient bone marrow, and some of these GvH clones were observed earlier in ileal mucosa or blood, consistent with an intestinal mucosal origin. Patients with donor T cell macrochimerism had high GvH to HvG T cell clonal ratios in their allografts.

The sequence links TRBV28 to TRBJ1-3; TRBD1 fits 8 bases in the junction. The clonotype originates from a human donor who was the organ donor for an intestinal transplant. Sequencing used unstimulated CD8+ T cells sorted from spleen or lymph node cells, obtained before transplant. In nucleotides, the sequence is TGTGCCAGCAGCCCGACAGGGGATGGAAACACCATATATTTT. This codes for CASSPTGDGNTIYF.